One sample yielded the 29 T cell receptor beta chains listed below, sequenced in a study of shared clonotypes between healthy human individuals. As defined, naive CD8 cells were CD45RO-negative and positively selected for CCR7, with terminally differentiated effector memory CD45RA+ cells excluded. Assay: immunoSEQ multiplex PCR; the TCRdb copy retains only in-frame clones and omits some. Of about 610,000 clones listed, approximately 96% are singletons. Input material: naive CD8+ T cells sorted from blood. These receptors came from a woman in her 30s in good health.

The chain couples TRBV28 to TRBJ1-2, with D maybe TRBD1 (5 bases). V dropped 1 base and J dropped 8 bases, with 17 bases sitting between them. The CDR3 has 15 amino acids. Germline V gene sequence: CDR1 MDHEN, CDR2 SYDVKM. The CDR3 loop is CASSLLEAGVEGYTF. The CDR3 coding sequence is TGTGCCAGCAGTTTATTGGAGGCGGGGGTGGAGGGCTACACCTTC.

The genes are TRBV10-2 and TRBJ1-1; TRBD1 aligns across 7 bases. Trimming at V came to 6 bases and at J to 2 bases, leaving 3 bases not matched to a gene. The CDR3 spans 13 residues. CDR1 and CDR2 from the germline V gene are WSHSY and SAAADI. CDR3 sequence: CASRGGVNTEAFF. The CDR3 DNA reads as TGCGCCAGCAGAGGGGGCGTAAACACTGAAGCTTTCTTT.

Comment on this clone: The sample carries other DNA sequences with the same CDR3. The V call is TRBV15, the J call TRBJ2-7, with D unresolved. Trimming pared 5 bases from V and 3 bases from J, leaving 8 bases between. Germline values: CDR1 LNHNV, CDR2 YYDKDF (reference sequence). The length of the CDR3 is 12 residues. The CDR3: CATSRGDYEQYF. Written as DNA, the CDR3 is TGTGCCACCAGCCGTGGGGACTACGAGCAGTACTTC.

The J gene is TRBJ2-3, the V gene TRBV28, with D hard to call. Germline CDR1 MDHEN, CDR2 SYDVKM. There are 16 residues in the CDR3. Trimming took 2 bases from V and 2 from J, leaving 14 bases between them. Written as DNA, the CDR3 is TGTGCCAGCAGTTTAGGACCCCTTCAAAACACAGATACGCAGTATTTT. Amino acid sequence: CASSLGPLQNTDTQYF.

This chain connects TRBV19 to TRBJ2-7, with unresolved D. Germline assignment: CDR1 LNHDA and CDR2 SQIVND (reference sequence). V was clipped by 0 bases and J by 6 bases, with 15 bases between them. The CDR3 has 15 amino acids. CDR3 loop: CASSIDPQTRGEQYF. CDR3 coding DNA: TGTGCCAGTAGTATAGATCCTCAGACCCGTGGCGAGCAGTACTTC. Full variable domain (missing parts from reference TRBV19 and TRBJ2-7): DGGITQSPKYLFRKEGQNVTLSCEQNLNHDAMYWYRQDPGQGLRLIYYSQIVNDFQKGDIAEGYSVSREKKESFPLTVTSAQKNPTAFYLCASSIDPQTRGEQYFGPGTRLTVT.

The genes are TRBV28 and TRBJ2-7; D may be TRBD2 (6 bases). V lost 0 bases to trimming and J lost 0 bases, with 12 bases between them. CDR3 length: 16 residues. Germline values: CDR1 MDHEN, CDR2 SYDVKM. The CDR3 loop reads CASSLWIADVSYEQYF. CDR3 nucleotide sequence: TGTGCCAGCAGTTTATGGATAGCGGACGTCTCCTACGAGCAGTACTTC. The complete variable domain, with remaining parts taken from reference TRBV28 and TRBJ2-7, reads DVKVTQSSRYLVKRTGEKVFLECVQDMDHENMFWYRQDPGLGLRLIYFSYDVKMKEKGDIPEGYSVSREKKERFSLILESASTNQTSMYLCASSLWIADVSYEQYFGPGTRLTVT.

This clone was picked up a small number of times. The genes are TRBV28 and TRBJ1-5; no reliable D call. This CDR3 is 14 amino acids long. Germline V gene sequence: CDR1 MDHEN, CDR2 SYDVKM. V shed 2 bases and J shed 7 bases, with 12 bases lying between them. The CDR3 DNA follows: TGTGCCAGCAGTTTAATGGGGAGAGGACAGCCCCAGCATTTT. It codes for CASSLMGRGQPQHF.

The chain couples TRBV28 to TRBJ2-6; no clear D gene. Germline V CDR1 and CDR2: MDHEN, SYDVKM. The CDR3 spans 14 residues. Trimming removed 4 bases from V and 4 bases from J, with 8 bases in between. The chain's CDR3 is CASSSGGGANVLTF. The CDR3 DNA sequence: TGTGCCAGCAGTTCAGGCGGCGGGGCCAACGTCCTGACTTTC. Full variable domain (outside the CDR3, taken from reference TRBV28 and TRBJ2-6): DVKVTQSSRYLVKRTGEKVFLECVQDMDHENMFWYRQDPGLGLRLIYFSYDVKMKEKGDIPEGYSVSREKKERFSLILESASTNQTSMYLCASSSGGGANVLTFGAGSRLTVL.

The V call is TRBV7-9, the J call TRBJ1-2; tentatively, D is TRBD1 (5 bases). V gave up 3 bases and J gave up 3 bases, with 20 bases separating them. Germline V CDR1 and CDR2: SEHNR, FQNEAQ (reference sequence). This CDR3 is 17 amino acids long. The CDR3 sequence: CASSLDMGYRRDYGYTF. In DNA, the CDR3 is TGTGCCAGCAGCTTGGACATGGGATACAGGAGGGACTATGGCTACACCTTC.

V gene TRBV30 combines with J gene TRBJ2-1; D gene ambiguous. Per the germline V gene, CDR1 is GTSNPN and CDR2 is SVGIG (reference sequence). The ends were cut back, 0 bases at V and 5 bases at J, with 20 bases in the middle. This CDR3 is 17 amino acids long. The CDR3 DNA sequence: TGTGCCTGGAGTGTAGTACTTTTCGGTGAATGGCACAATGAGCAGTTCTTC. The encoded protein is CAWSVVLFGEWHNEQFF.

With regard to this clone: In the same sample, other DNA sequences code for this CDR3. V is TRBV5-4 and J is TRBJ1-4; no definite D call. The CDR3 is 13 amino acids. The V gene's germline CDR1 is SGHNT and CDR2 YYREEE (reference sequence). V lost 4 bases and J 7 bases, leaving 11 bases between the germline ends. The CDR3 DNA is TGTGCCAGCAGCCCGCCCGAATCTGAAAAACTGTTTTTT. Encoded protein: CASSPPESEKLFF.

The chain combines TRBV28 with TRBJ1-5, with D unresolved. V was clipped by 6 bases and J by 0 bases, with 6 bases between them. Germline V lookup: CDR1 MDHEN, CDR2 SYDVKM. CDR3 length: 13 amino acids. In DNA, the CDR3 is TGTGCCAGCAGGCACTATAGCAATCAGCCCCAGCATTTT. Its translation is CASRHYSNQPQHF. Filled out from reference TRBV28 and TRBJ1-5, the complete variable domain reads DVKVTQSSRYLVKRTGEKVFLECVQDMDHENMFWYRQDPGLGLRLIYFSYDVKMKEKGDIPEGYSVSREKKERFSLILESASTNQTSMYLCASRHYSNQPQHFGDGTRLSIL.

The chain couples TRBV30 to TRBJ2-1; D is perhaps TRBD2 (5 bases). This CDR3 region has 15 residues. Deletions cut 1 base from V and 4 bases from J, with 14 bases between. Per the germline V gene, CDR1 is GTSNPN and CDR2 is SVGIG (reference sequence). The CDR3 is CAWSDIGRGYNEQFF. The CDR3 bases are TGTGCCTGGAGTGACATAGGGAGAGGGTACAATGAGCAGTTCTTC. Full variable domain (rest looked up from reference TRBV30 and TRBJ2-1): SQTIHQWPATLVQPVGSPLSLECTVEGTSNPNLYWYRQAAGRGLQLLFYSVGIGQISSEVPQNLSASRPQDRQFILSSKKLLLSDSGFYLCAWSDIGRGYNEQFFGPGTRLTVL.

The gene calls are TRBV19 and TRBJ2-7; D is uncertain. Trimming took off 5 bases at V and 2 bases at J, with 7 bases between the two ends. In germline, CDR1 is LNHDA, CDR2 SQIVND (reference sequence). The CDR3 contains 12 residues. CDR3 nucleotide sequence: TGTGCCAGTAGTGGATACCCCTACGAGCAGTACTTC. It translates to CASSGYPYEQYF.

This chain connects TRBV2 to TRBJ2-2; the D is unclear. This CDR3 comprises 15 residues. CDR1 is SNHLY, CDR2 FYNNEI, per germline. Trimming left V 2 bases short and J 4 bases short, with 11 bases between. Here the CDR3 DNA reads TGTGCCAGCAGTGAATTTTTGACGGGCACCGGGGAGCTGTTTTTT. It translates to CASSEFLTGTGELFF.

The V gene is TRBV7-8, the J gene TRBJ2-3, with D unresolved. Germline assignment: CDR1 SGHVS and CDR2 FQNEAQ. V lost 5 bases and J 0 bases, leaving 15 bases between the germline ends. The CDR3 extends over 16 amino acids. CDR3 residues: CASSPGPRQSTDTQYF. For the CDR3, the DNA is TGTGCCAGCAGCCCCGGACCGCGACAAAGCACAGATACGCAGTATTTT.

The chain couples TRBV25-1 to TRBJ1-2; the D gene is possibly TRBD1 (5 bases). Germline-derived CDR1 and CDR2 are MGHDK and SYGVNS. The CDR3 extends over 14 amino acids. V was trimmed by 1 base and J by 7 bases, leaving 13 bases between them. Here the CDR3 reads CASSELGLDSGYTF. The DNA of the CDR3 is TGTGCCAGCAGTGAATTGGGACTCGACTCTGGCTACACCTTC.

The genes are TRBV5-6 and TRBJ1-2; D is unresolved. This CDR3 has 15 amino acids. Trimming cost V 1 base and J 2 bases, with 12 bases left between them. Germline V gene lookup returns CDR1 SGHDT and CDR2 YYEEEE. In DNA form, the CDR3 reads TGTGCCAGCAGCTTGCCTGGGGATTCCAACTATGGCTACACCTTC. This gives the protein CASSLPGDSNYGYTF.

The rearrangement joins TRBV2 to TRBJ2-5; TRBD2 aligns across 8 bases. This CDR3 contains 15 residues. V lost 6 bases, J lost 4 bases, and 10 bases stayed unmatched. CDR1 is SNHLY, CDR2 FYNNEI, per germline. The CDR3 sequence is CASRTIRAGVETQYF. The CDR3 DNA reads as TGTGCCAGCAGAACTATTAGAGCGGGAGTAGAGACCCAGTACTTC.

With respect to this clone: The sample holds other DNA sequences that translate to the same CDR3. The V gene is TRBV28, the J gene TRBJ1-5, with D possibly being TRBD1 (6 bases). The germline V gene has CDR1 MDHEN and CDR2 SYDVKM. Trimming shortened V by 2 bases and J by 7 bases, and 12 bases separated the two germline ends. The CDR3 spans 14 residues. This chain's CDR3 is CASSLRGGRQPQHF. Here the CDR3 DNA reads TGTGCCAGCAGTTTACGAGGGGGAAGACAGCCCCAGCATTTT.

The chain links TRBV2 to TRBJ1-1, with no clear D. This CDR3 has 11 amino acids. Germline CDR1 SNHLY, CDR2 FYNNEI. Between the trimmed V and J ends, which lost 6 bases and 3 bases, there was a span of 5 bases. The CDR3 spells CASRDYTEAFF. In nucleotides, the CDR3 is TGTGCCAGCAGGGATTACACTGAAGCTTTCTTT.

The rearrangement uses TRBV10-3 and TRBJ1-1; 8 bases line up with TRBD1. The V and J ends lost 5 bases and 0 bases, in that order; junction bases with no gene match: 11. The CDR3 sequence is 17 residues long. Germline V gives CDR1 ENHRY, CDR2 SYGVKD. The CDR3: CAISPRRLTGVNTEAFF. CDR3 sequence (DNA): TGTGCCATCAGTCCACGTCGATTGACAGGGGTGAACACTGAAGCTTTCTTT.

V usage is TRBV30 and J usage is TRBJ2-1; D gene unclear. The CDR3 covers 12 residues. V lost 3 bases and J lost 3, with 6 bases in between. Germline CDR1 GTSNPN, CDR2 SVGIG (reference sequence). CDR3 region: CAWRAGYNEQFF. The CDR3 coding sequence is TGTGCCTGGAGAGCAGGCTACAATGAGCAGTTCTTC. Based on the CDR3 plus reference TRBV30 and TRBJ2-1, the full variable domain is SQTIHQWPATLVQPVGSPLSLECTVEGTSNPNLYWYRQAAGRGLQLLFYSVGIGQISSEVPQNLSASRPQDRQFILSSKKLLLSDSGFYLCAWRAGYNEQFFGPGTRLTVL.

The gene calls are TRBV27 and TRBJ2-7; D could derive from TRBD1 or TRBD2 (5 bases each). CDR1 and CDR2 (germline): MNHEY, SMNVEV (reference sequence). The length of the CDR3 is 14 residues. The V gene lost 1 base and the J gene lost 5 bases, with 12 bases spanning the gap. For the CDR3, the DNA is TGTGCCAGCAGTTTATTTCCAGGGAGCGACGAGCAGTACTTC. It codes for CASSLFPGSDEQYF.

A remark on this clone: The same CDR3 is also encoded by other DNA sequences in this sample. The rearrangement joins TRBV19 to TRBJ2-7; the match to TRBD2 covers 12 bases. V was pared by 3 bases and J by 3 bases, with 3 bases of the junction left unmatched. This CDR3 spans 15 amino acids. Germline CDR1 reads LNHDA; CDR2 reads SQIVND (reference sequence). The CDR3 reads CASSIRTSGNYEQYF. The CDR3 region has the DNA TGTGCCAGTAGTATTCGGACTAGCGGGAACTACGAGCAGTACTTC.

This chain connects TRBV5-6 to TRBJ2-1; no definite D call. Germline V gene lookup returns CDR1 SGHDT and CDR2 YYEEEE. V shed 4 bases and J shed 5 bases, with 7 bases lying between them. CDR3 length equals 12 residues. This chain's CDR3 is CASSAGDNEQFF. CDR3 nucleotides: TGTGCCAGCAGCGCTGGAGACAATGAGCAGTTCTTC.

This clone was detected once. This rearrangement joins TRBV27 to TRBJ2-2, with 7 nucleotides matching TRBD1. Germline loops: CDR1 MNHEY, CDR2 SMNVEV (reference sequence). V lost 1 base and J lost 8; bases outside the gene matches: 7. This CDR3 has 15 amino acids. The chain's CDR3 is CASSLWGTEAGELFF. The CDR3 coding sequence is TGTGCCAGCAGTTTATGGGGGACAGAAGCAGGGGAGCTGTTTTTT.

The chain uses TRBV7-3 and TRBJ2-1, with D possibly called TRBD1 or TRBD2 (5 bases each). Germline V lookup: CDR1 SGHTA, CDR2 FQGTGA. The CDR3 totals 14 residues. The germline V and J ends were trimmed by 5 bases and 9 bases, with 17 bases remaining between them. The CDR3 protein is CASSDSGASGEQFF. The CDR3 coding sequence is TGTGCCAGCAGCGACTCCGGGGCATCGGGTGAGCAGTTCTTC.

As regards this clone: The same CDR3 also results from other DNA sequences found in this sample. The chain uses TRBV19 and TRBJ2-7; 8 positions match TRBD1. This CDR3 is 13 amino acids long. V trimming: 5 bases; J trimming: 3 bases; junction bases outside the gene matches: 3. Germline CDR1 is LNHDA and CDR2 is SQIVND (reference sequence). The CDR3 loop is CASSPGTGYEQYF. Written as DNA, the CDR3 is TGTGCCAGTAGTCCCGGGACAGGCTACGAGCAGTACTTC. Full variable domain (remainder filled in from reference TRBV19 and TRBJ2-7): DGGITQSPKYLFRKEGQNVTLSCEQNLNHDAMYWYRQDPGQGLRLIYYSQIVNDFQKGDIAEGYSVSREKKESFPLTVTSAQKNPTAFYLCASSPGTGYEQYFGPGTRLTVT.